This entry describes one T cell receptor beta chain. These data are taken from a study of blood T cell repertoires in COVID-19. Methods used by the authors: By means of reference gene primer amplification, nucleated cell counts were estimated. Only in-frame clones appear in the TCRdb table, and some are missing; sequencing was by immunoSEQ multiplex PCR. For V, J and clone size, that table is used; D and trimming come from the DNA. The table records 250,000 to 300,000 clones, 81% of them present only once. CDR1 SGDLS and CDR2 YYNGEE come from the germline V gene. The CDR3 loop spans 17 amino acids. After removal of 3 bases from V and 3 bases from J, the junction contained 10 bases not matched to a gene.

The origin of this receptor is a woman aged 55-70 years with active or convalescent COVID-19. The sequenced material came from peripheral blood. The chain uses TRBV9 and TRBJ2-7; 12 nucleotides line up with TRBD1. CDR3 bases: TGTGCCAGCAGCGCGGGATCCGGGACAGGGGGCTACTACGAGCAGTACTTC. It translates to CASSAGSGTGGYYEQYF.